Presented here are 13 T cell receptor beta chains from one specimen sequenced in a study of response to subunit inactivated influenza vaccine. One entry per CDR3 protein, called by TCRdb with MiXCR from the RT-PCR reads. The sample has about 780,000 distinct CDR3 sequences; about a fifth are singletons. This sample comprised PBMCs from blood, obtained about 5 days after vaccination. These receptors all come from a man aged 50 to 60 who received an inactivated influenza vaccine.

The gene calls are TRBV12-3 or TRBV12-4 and TRBJ2-5, with D possibly TRBD2 on 5 matching bases. V shed 7 bases and J shed 0 bases, with 6 bases lying between them. The CDR3 has 12 residues. The CDR3 is CASKTNQETQYF. In DNA form, the CDR3 reads TGTGCCAGCAAGACTAACCAAGAGACCCAGTACTTC.

This rearrangement joins TRBV28 to TRBJ2-7; D is uncertain. The CDR3 extends over 12 amino acids. V was clipped by 6 bases and J by 3 bases, with 9 bases between them. The germline V gene encodes CDR1 MDHEN and CDR2 SYDVKM. CDR3 sequence (DNA): TGTGCCAGCAGCACAGTGTGCTACGAGCAGTACTTC. This codes for CASSTVCYEQYF.

This chain links TRBV7-8 with TRBJ2-5; 10 positions agree with TRBD2. The CDR3 contains 15 residues. Germline CDR1 SGHVS, CDR2 FQNEAQ. The ends lost 2 bases at V and 5 bases at J; junction bases unmatched: 5. The chain's CDR3 is CASSLSGGVRETQYF. The CDR3 DNA sequence: TGTGCCAGCAGCTTAAGCGGGGGGGTCCGGGAGACCCAGTACTTC. The full variable domain, its missing parts supplied by reference TRBV7-8 and TRBJ2-5, is GAGVSQSPRYKVAKRGQDVALRCDPISGHVSLFWYQQALGQGPEFLTYFQNEAQLDKSGLPSDRFFAERPEGSVSTLKIQRTQQEDSAVYLCASSLSGGVRETQYFGPGTRLLVL.

This clonotype was detected a few times. The genes are TRBV7-2 and TRBJ2-7, with 7 bases lining up with TRBD2. V dropped 5 bases and J dropped 3; count of bases not matched to a gene: 13. Germline CDR1 is SGHTA and CDR2 is FQGNSA. This CDR3 is 16 amino acids long. The CDR3 nucleotides are TGTGCCAGCAGCCTCTCCCCCCTGCGGGAGAGCTACGAGCAGTACTTC. Translated, it gives CASSLSPLRESYEQYF.

The J gene is TRBJ2-1, the V gene TRBV20-1; 8 bases map to TRBD2. Germline V gene data show CDR1 as DFQATT and CDR2 as SNEGSKA (reference sequence). The length of the CDR3 is 17 residues. V was clipped by 3 bases and J by 0 bases; unmatched bases: 10. CDR3 DNA: TGCAGTGCTAGGGCCAGCGGGGGTACCAGCTCCTACAATGAGCAGTTCTTC. Its translation: CSARASGGTSSYNEQFF.

J is TRBJ1-5 and V is TRBV20-1; no clear D gene. Trimming pared 6 bases from V and 3 bases from J, leaving 21 bases between. CDR3 length: 16 residues. The germline V gene has CDR1 DFQATT and CDR2 SNEGSKA (reference sequence). CDR3 in amino acids: CSAQGPARDLNQPQHF. For the CDR3, the DNA is TGCAGTGCCCAAGGCCCAGCCAGAGATCTCAATCAGCCCCAGCATTTT.

This clonotype was picked up a small number of times. The chain uses TRBV30 and TRBJ2-3, with D perhaps given as TRBD1 or TRBD2 (5 bases each). V was cut by 5 bases and J by 5 bases, with 11 bases left in between. The CDR3 has 12 residues. The germline V gene has CDR1 GTSNPN and CDR2 SVGIG (reference sequence). CDR3 in amino acids: CAWGRGEDTQYF. Here the CDR3 DNA reads TGTGCCTGGGGCCGGGGCGAAGATACGCAGTATTTT.

The J gene is TRBJ2-5, the V gene TRBV27; 10 positions agree with TRBD2. There are 15 residues in the CDR3. V lost 6 bases to trimming and J lost 2 bases; unmatched junction nucleotides: 6. Germline V gives CDR1 MNHEY, CDR2 SMNVEV (reference sequence). The CDR3 protein is CASSSSGRRQETQYF. The CDR3 coding sequence is TGTGCCAGCAGCTCTAGCGGGAGAAGACAAGAGACCCAGTACTTC.

In this sample, this clonotype turned up many times. This chain uses TRBV6-1 with TRBJ1-1; D remains unclear. The length of the CDR3 is 14 residues. Germline CDR1 MNHNS, CDR2 SASEGT. V was pared by 2 bases and J by 1 base, with 8 bases between. CDR3 in amino acids: CASSEMWRNTEAFF. The CDR3 DNA is TGTGCCAGCAGTGAAATGTGGAGGAACACTGAAGCTTTCTTT.

The genes are TRBV3-1 and TRBJ1-4; D is ambiguous. Trimming removed 1 base from V and 6 bases from J, with 21 bases in between. CDR1 and CDR2 from the germline V gene are LGHDT and YNNKEL (reference sequence). This CDR3 is 18 amino acids long. The CDR3 nucleotides read TGTGCCAGCAGCCAAGTTTCTCTGGACGGAAGTGTGGATGAAAAACTGTTTTTT. This gives the protein CASSQVSLDGSVDEKLFF.

The rearrangement joins TRBV9 to TRBJ2-2; 8 positions agree with TRBD2. Looked up from germline, CDR1 is SGDLS and CDR2 is YYNGEE. With V trimmed by 0 bases and J by 4 bases, 5 bases remained unmatched. The CDR3 is 16 residues long. In nucleotides, the CDR3 is TGTGCCAGCAGCGTAGGCCGGGAGGGCCTCACCGGGGAGCTGTTTTTT. This gives the protein CASSVGREGLTGELFF.

The chain links TRBV12-3 or TRBV12-4 to TRBJ2-1; a weak D match, TRBD1 (5 bases). V lost 3 bases, J lost 3 bases, and 12 bases lay in between. The CDR3 extends over 15 amino acids. CDR3 coding DNA: TGTGCCAGCAGTTTGGGGCTGAACGGCTACAATGAGCAGTTCTTC. Residues: CASSLGLNGYNEQFF.

The rearrangement uses TRBV12-3 or TRBV12-4 and TRBJ1-3; 10 nucleotides agree with TRBD1. Trimming took 5 bases from V and 4 from J; bases not matched to a gene: 5. The CDR3 has 15 amino acids. CDR3 protein: CASSRQGAFGNTIYF. In nucleotides, the CDR3 is TGTGCCAGCAGTCGACAGGGGGCGTTCGGAAACACCATATATTTT.